Listed here is a single T cell receptor (beta chain). The data derive from a study of blood T cell repertoires in COVID-19. Background on the study: Italy, Spain and the United States were the sources of the convalescent and acute COVID-19 samples. The analysed material was cDNA or gDNA that came from T cells, B-cell-depleted T cells, or PBMCs.

Original handling: Nucleated cell number was recorded as an estimate derived from reference gene primer amplification. Generated by immunoSEQ multiplex PCR, the TCRdb table keeps only in-frame clones and is missing some. V, J and clone size were drawn from that table, and D and trimming were deduced from the DNA. The sample carries about 210,000 clones, approximately 89% recorded once. Sequencing was carried out using peripheral blood. This TCR derives from a woman in her thirties or forties with acute or convalescent COVID-19.

In DNA, the CDR3 is TGTGCCAGCAGTCCAGGCGGGGGTTTCTTTAAATTCTTC. Translation gives CASSPGGGFFKFF. The rearrangement links TRBV12-3 or TRBV12-4 to TRBJ2-1; 7 nucleotides match TRBD2. V shed 5 bases and J 16 bases; nucleotides not matched to a gene: 14. CDR3 length: 13 residues.